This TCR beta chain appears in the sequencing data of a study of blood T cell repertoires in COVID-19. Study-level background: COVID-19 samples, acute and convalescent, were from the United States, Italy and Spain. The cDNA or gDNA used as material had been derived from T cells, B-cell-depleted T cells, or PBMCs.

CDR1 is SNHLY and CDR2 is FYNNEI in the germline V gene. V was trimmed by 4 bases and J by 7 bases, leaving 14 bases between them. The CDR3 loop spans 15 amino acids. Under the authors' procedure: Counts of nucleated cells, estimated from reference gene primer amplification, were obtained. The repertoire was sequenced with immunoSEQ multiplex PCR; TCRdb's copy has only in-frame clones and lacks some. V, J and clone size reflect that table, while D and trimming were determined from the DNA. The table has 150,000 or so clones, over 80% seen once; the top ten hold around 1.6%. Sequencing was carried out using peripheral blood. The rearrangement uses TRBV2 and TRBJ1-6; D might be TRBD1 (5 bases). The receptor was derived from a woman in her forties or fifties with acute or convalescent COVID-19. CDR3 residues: CASSVFLGENSPLHF. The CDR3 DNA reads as TGTGCCAGCAGTGTCTTTCTAGGGGAAAATTCACCCCTCCACTTT.